What follows are 31 T cell receptor beta chains derived from one specimen sequenced in a study of blood T cell repertoires in COVID-19. Sequencing used immunoSEQ multiplex PCR; TCRdb keeps in-frame clones, though not all of them. The repertoire has 200,000 to 300,000 clones, more than 75% of them found once; the top ten carry about 3%. Sequencing input: peripheral blood. The receptor source for this set is a woman younger than 45 who had recovered from COVID-19.

This clone came up once. The chain links TRBV6-5 to TRBJ1-5; 7 nucleotides align to TRBD1. The germline V gene has CDR1 MNHEY and CDR2 SVGAGI. The CDR3 consists of 15 residues. V shed 8 bases and J 5 bases; nucleotides not matched to a gene: 12. The CDR3 sequence is CASEDGTDSHQPQHF. The CDR3 coding sequence is TGTGCCAGCGAAGACGGGACAGATAGTCATCAGCCCCAGCATTTT.

The chain combines TRBV5-1 with TRBJ2-2; possible D gene TRBD1, 6 bases. From germline, CDR1 is SGHRS and CDR2 YFSETQ. Between the trimmed V and J ends, which lost 3 bases and 3 bases, there was a span of 15 bases. The CDR3 is 16 amino acids. The CDR3 here is CASSYRTAMDTGELFF. DNA of the CDR3: TGCGCCAGCAGCTACCGGACAGCGATGGACACCGGGGAGCTGTTTTTT.

This sequence joins TRBV4-3 and TRBJ1-4; D is perhaps TRBD1 (6 bases). The CDR3 consists of 15 residues. Germline CDR1 LGHNA, CDR2 YSLEER. Deletions cut 1 base from V and 0 bases from J, with 6 bases between. CDR3 residues: CASSQGTATNEKLFF. The DNA of the CDR3 is TGCGCCAGCAGCCAAGGGACAGCAACTAATGAAAAACTGTTTTTT.

This clone was picked up one time. V and J are TRBV5-1 and TRBJ2-2, with D perhaps TRBD1 (6 bases). With 4 bases removed from V and 0 bases from J, the gap between germline ends came to 10 bases. Germline V gene sequence: CDR1 SGHRS, CDR2 YFSETQ. The CDR3 runs to 15 residues. For the CDR3, the DNA is TGCGCCAGCAGCCTCGGGACAACGAACACCGGGGAGCTGTTTTTT. Protein sequence: CASSLGTTNTGELFF.

The chain uses TRBV7-8 and TRBJ1-5; D might be TRBD1 (6 bases). CDR1 and CDR2 from the germline V gene are SGHVS and FQNEAQ. This CDR3 comprises 16 residues. V lost 4 bases, J lost 0 bases, and 13 bases lay in between. The CDR3 DNA reads as TGTGCCAGCAGCTCAAAGACAGGTAGTAGCAATCAGCCCCAGCATTTT. It yields the protein CASSSKTGSSNQPQHF.

The chain joins TRBV7-3 to TRBJ2-2; 9 bases match TRBD2. Germline CDR1 and CDR2: SGHTA and FQGTGA. The CDR3 is 16 residues long. Trimming cost V 5 bases and J 2 bases; bases outside gene matches: 6. CDR3 residues: CASSPKRGANTGELFF. The CDR3 DNA reads as TGTGCCAGCAGCCCTAAGCGGGGGGCCAACACCGGGGAGCTGTTTTTT.

The chain couples TRBV30 to TRBJ2-1; TRBD2 matches 9 bases. The CDR3 has 16 residues. V shed 2 bases and J 9 bases; nucleotides not matched to a gene: 14. CDR1 GTSNPN and CDR2 SVGIG come from the germline V gene (reference sequence). DNA for the CDR3: TGTGCCTGGAGTATAGCGGGGGCCTCACCCCGTGGTGAGCAGTTCTTC. This encodes CAWSIAGASPRGEQFF.

This chain connects TRBV7-3 to TRBJ2-3; 8 bases map to TRBD2. With 8 bases clipped from V and 1 base from J, the junction kept 2 bases outside the gene matches. Germline-derived CDR1 and CDR2 are SGHTA and FQGTGA. This CDR3 region has 13 residues. This CDR3 reads CASGAGGTDTQYF. DNA for the CDR3: TGTGCCAGCGGAGCGGGGGGCACAGATACGCAGTATTTT.

CDR3 protein: CASSLDSNEQFF. The CDR3 DNA reads TGCGCCAGCAGCCTCGACTCCAATGAGCAGTTCTTC. V is TRBV5-1 and J is TRBJ2-1; D call uncertain. Deletions cut 4 bases from V and 6 bases from J, with 8 bases between. CDR3 size: 12 residues. Germline V gene lookup returns CDR1 SGHRS and CDR2 YFSETQ.

V is TRBV7-3 and J is TRBJ2-7, with TRBD2 matching 8 bases. From germline, CDR1 is SGHTA and CDR2 FQGTGA. V was clipped by 5 bases and J by 6 bases; unmatched bases: 12. This CDR3 is built from 15 residues. CDR3 in amino acids: CASSENSGGVSEQYF. The CDR3 DNA reads as TGTGCCAGCAGCGAAAACAGCGGGGGTGTATCCGAGCAGTACTTC.

This rearrangement joins TRBV5-5 to TRBJ1-1; D is possibly TRBD1 (5 bases). Germline V gene data show CDR1 as SGHKS and CDR2 as YYEKEE (reference sequence). This CDR3 contains 13 residues. The germline V and J ends were trimmed by 1 base and 11 bases, with 15 bases remaining between them. CDR3 loop: CASSLRDFSEAFF. The DNA for the CDR3 is TGTGCCAGCAGCTTGAGGGACTTTTCAGAGGCTTTCTTT. Variable domain in full (rest from reference TRBV5-5 and TRBJ1-1): DAGVTQSPTHLIKTRGQQVTLRCSPISGHKSVSWYQQVLGQGPQFIFQYYEKEERGRGNFPDRFSARQFPNYSSELNVNALLLGDSALYLCASSLRDFSEAFFGQGTRLTVV.

V usage is TRBV3-1 (or the pseudogene TRBV3-2) and J usage is TRBJ2-7; 9 bases map to TRBD2. V was pared by 3 bases and J by 10 bases, with 4 bases of the junction left unmatched. The CDR3 totals 12 residues. Germline CDR1 and CDR2: LGHDT and YNNKEL (reference sequence). CDR3 loop: CASSQAGGYQYF. The CDR3 coding sequence is TGTGCCAGCAGCCAGGCGGGGGGGTACCAGTACTTC.

A single count supports this clone. This CDR3 reads CACRRNEAFF. In DNA form, the CDR3 reads TGTGCCTGCCGCAGGAATGAAGCTTTCTTT. The rearrangement joins TRBV28 to TRBJ1-1; D not certain. CDR1 is MDHEN, CDR2 SYDVKM, per germline. V dropped 11 bases and J dropped 7 bases, with 11 bases sitting between them. This CDR3 comprises 10 residues. The variable domain in full, with the rest retrieved from reference TRBV28 and TRBJ1-1, is DVKVTQSSRYLVKRTGEKVFLECVQDMDHENMFWYRQDPGLGLRLIYFSYDVKMKEKGDIPEGYSVSREKKERFSLILESASTNQTSMYLCACRRNEAFFGQGTRLTVV.

In this sample, this clone turned up once. The V call is TRBV7-2, the J call TRBJ2-5, with D possibly TRBD2 on 6 matching bases. The CDR3 length is 13 residues. V lost 1 base, J lost 5 bases, and 8 bases lay in between. Germline CDR1 and CDR2: SGHTA and FQGNSA. The CDR3 DNA reads as TGTGCCAGCAGCTTAGGGGAGGTGGAGACCCAGTACTTC. Protein product: CASSLGEVETQYF.

The chain carries TRBV28 and TRBJ2-2; D unclear. CDR1 and CDR2 from the germline V gene are MDHEN and SYDVKM. Deletions cut 7 bases from V and 0 bases from J, with 6 bases between. The CDR3 contains 13 residues. DNA for the CDR3: TGTGCCAGCACTGGGCCGAACACCGGGGAGCTGTTTTTT. Its protein product is CASTGPNTGELFF.

V and J are TRBV7-6 and TRBJ1-4; D is possibly TRBD1 (6 bases). The CDR3 has 16 residues. Germline V gene data show CDR1 as SGHVS and CDR2 as FNYEAQ. Trimming removed 4 bases from V and 7 bases from J, with 19 bases in between. CDR3 nucleotides: TGTGCCAGCAGCTCGCCTCGAGGGGGAGTTAGTGAAAAACTGTTTTTT. Translated, it gives CASSSPRGGVSEKLFF.

The CDR3 reads CASGLSLTLNTEAFF. CDR3 DNA: TGTGCTAGTGGTTTGTCCCTAACTTTGAACACTGAAGCTTTCTTT. The V and J genes are TRBV12-5 and TRBJ1-1; D remains ambiguous. The germline V gene has CDR1 LGHNT and CDR2 FRNRAP. Trimming cost V 2 bases and J 0 bases, with 10 bases left between them. The CDR3 contains 15 residues.

This clone was picked up a small number of times. The V and J genes are TRBV19 and TRBJ1-5; D unresolved. Looked up from germline, CDR1 is LNHDA and CDR2 is SQIVND (reference sequence). V was clipped by 11 bases and J by 0 bases, with 8 bases between them. The CDR3 is 12 residues long. This chain's CDR3 is CAGITSNQPQHF. The CDR3 nucleotides are TGTGCCGGCATCACTAGCAATCAGCCCCAGCATTTT.

J is TRBJ2-5 and V is TRBV27; 10 bases match TRBD1. Germline loops: CDR1 MNHEY, CDR2 SMNVEV (reference sequence). The CDR3 sequence is 15 residues long. The V segment lost 3 bases and the J segment 4 bases; nucleotides outside the gene matches: 5. The CDR3 region is CASSFIRDRGETQYF. The CDR3 nucleotides are TGTGCCAGCAGTTTCATCCGGGACAGGGGAGAGACCCAGTACTTC.

J is TRBJ1-1 and V is TRBV27, with 7 nucleotides matching TRBD1. The J segment lost 1 base and the V segment lost 2 bases, leaving 1 base of the junction unmatched. The germline CDR1 and CDR2 sequences are MNHEY and SMNVEV (reference sequence). CDR3 length equals 14 residues. CDR3 sequence (DNA): TGTGCCAGCAGTTTAAGGGGGCCGAACACTGAAGCTTTCTTT. Amino acid sequence: CASSLRGPNTEAFF.

This chain joins TRBV19 and TRBJ2-1; D is uncertain. Per the germline V gene, CDR1 is LNHDA and CDR2 is SQIVND (reference sequence). This CDR3 has 15 amino acids. V lost 5 bases and J lost 0, with 11 bases in between. CDR3 protein: CASSVLSSSYNEQFF. The DNA of the CDR3 is TGTGCCAGTAGTGTACTATCGAGCTCCTACAATGAGCAGTTCTTC.

V gene TRBV20-1 combines with J gene TRBJ2-3, with D possibly being TRBD2 (6 bases). The germline V and J ends were trimmed by 3 bases and 7 bases, with 8 bases remaining between them. Germline V gives CDR1 DFQATT, CDR2 SNEGSKA (reference sequence). The CDR3 is made up of 11 amino acids. CDR3 sequence reads: CSASRGYTQYF. CDR3 DNA sequence: TGCAGTGCTAGCCGGGGGTATACGCAGTATTTT.

V usage is TRBV7-9 and J usage is TRBJ1-5; D unclear. CDR3 length: 15 amino acids. CDR1 and CDR2 from the germline V gene are SEHNR and FQNEAQ (reference sequence). V gave up 4 bases and J gave up 10 bases, with 20 bases separating them. The DNA for the CDR3 is TGTGCCAGCAGCTCGGCGGGGAGCAGGTTAGGTCCCCAGCATTTT. This gives the protein CASSSAGSRLGPQHF.

The V gene is TRBV4-3, the J gene TRBJ1-6; D is unclear. Trimming took off 0 bases at V and 9 bases at J, with 15 bases between the two ends. The CDR3 covers 16 residues. CDR1 is LGHNA, CDR2 YSLEER, per germline. The CDR3 DNA is TGCGCCAGCAGCCAAGATCCACAACCTTATCGTTCACCCCTCCACTTT. It translates to CASSQDPQPYRSPLHF.

The rearrangement uses TRBV5-5 and TRBJ2-7; 7 nucleotides align to TRBD2. V was pared by 4 bases and J by 6 bases, with 13 bases of the junction left unmatched. The germline V gene has CDR1 SGHKS and CDR2 YYEKEE (reference sequence). The CDR3 runs 15 residues. The DNA of the CDR3 is TGTGCCAGCAGCGCGCCTGGGACTACCACGGGCGAGCAGTACTTC. As protein: CASSAPGTTTGEQYF.

The chain has TRBV13 and TRBJ1-2, with a weak D call TRBD1 (5 bases). The CDR3 runs 14 residues. The V end lost 0 bases, the J end lost 6 bases, and 11 bases lay between the germline ends. CDR1 is PRHDT and CDR2 is FYEKMQ in the germline V gene (reference sequence). The CDR3 DNA is TGTGCCAGCAGCTTAGGCCTTCAGGGTAATGGCTACACCTTC. Its translation is CASSLGLQGNGYTF.

The CDR3: CATSRIGSGGLNTEAFF. The CDR3 DNA sequence: TGTGCCACCAGCAGAATTGGTTCGGGGGGTCTGAACACTGAAGCTTTCTTT. The V call is TRBV15, the J call TRBJ1-1, with D perhaps matching TRBD1 (5 bases). V lost 2 bases to trimming and J lost 0 bases, with 16 bases between them. This CDR3 region has 17 residues. Germline V lookup: CDR1 LNHNV, CDR2 YYDKDF (reference sequence).

The chain couples TRBV6-5 to TRBJ1-1; possible D gene TRBD1, 5 bases. This CDR3 comprises 14 residues. Per the germline V gene, CDR1 is MNHEY and CDR2 is SVGAGI. Trimming took 2 bases from V and 1 from J, leaving 8 bases between them. The CDR3 nucleotides read TGTGCCAGCAGTTACGTTACAGGGAACACTGAAGCTTTCTTT. This gives the protein CASSYVTGNTEAFF.

V gene TRBV7-9 combines with J gene TRBJ1-2; D remains unclear. CDR3 length equals 14 residues. Per the germline V gene, CDR1 is SEHNR and CDR2 is FQNEAQ (reference sequence). Trimming removed 7 bases from V and 1 base from J, with 13 bases in between. CDR3 amino acids: CASINVGVNYGYTF. For the CDR3, the DNA is TGTGCCAGCATCAACGTCGGAGTTAACTATGGCTACACCTTC.

The chain uses TRBV21-1 and TRBJ1-6; TRBD1 is the table's D call, not checked against the DNA. TRBV21-1 is classified as a pseudogene. This CDR3 is 14 amino acids long. CDR3 bases: TGTGCCAGATGGGGACAGGTCGGGACTTCGGGCCTCCACTTT. Amino acid sequence: CARWGQVGTSGLHF.

V usage is TRBV28 and J usage is TRBJ1-2; D is possibly TRBD1 (6 bases). In germline, CDR1 is MDHEN, CDR2 SYDVKM. Trimming took off 5 bases at V and 6 bases at J, with 25 bases between the two ends. This CDR3 contains 17 residues. The CDR3 coding sequence is TGTGCCAGCAGTCGGTCCCCGACCTATCAGGGGTCGGATGGCTACACCTTC. The encoded protein is CASSRSPTYQGSDGYTF.